This T cell receptor beta chain came from a study of CD8 T cells in ankylosing spondylitis. TCRdb reprocessed the 5' RACE reads via MiXCR and lists one record per CDR3 protein. Of some 140,000 distinct CDR3 sequences listed, 7% to 9% were seen once; the top ten hold 7.3%. The CDR3 contains 14 residues. From germline, CDR1 is SGHNT and CDR2 YYREEE (reference sequence). Trimming cost V 6 bases and J 7 bases, with 19 bases left between them. Specimen: synovial fluid, either unsorted or a sorted T cell fraction (not recorded which). This chain connects TRBV5-4 to TRBJ1-1; D is possibly TRBD1 (5 bases). The clonotype was recovered from a male donor with ankylosing spondylitis. CDR3 in DNA: TGTGCCAGCACACTATCAATTTTCGACAGTGAAGCTTTCTTT. Translated: CASTLSIFDSEAFF.